This T cell receptor beta chain stems from a study of blood T cell repertoires in COVID-19. Background on the study: PBMCs, B-cell-depleted T cells, or T cells were the source of the cDNA or gDNA that made up the material.

From germline, CDR1 is MDHEN and CDR2 SYDVKM. The V gene lost 2 bases and the J gene lost 1 base, with 14 bases spanning the gap. The CDR3 totals 16 residues. Original analysis: Nucleated cell counts were estimated from reference gene primer amplification. Here immunoSEQ multiplex PCR was the method, and the copy in TCRdb shows in-frame clones only, minus some. The DNA gave D and trimming, while V, J and clone size come from that table. This table has approximately 33,000 clones, around nine tenths appearing once. The TCR was taken from a man in his sixties or seventies with acute or convalescent COVID-19. The chain joins TRBV28 to TRBJ2-5, with D possibly being TRBD1 (5 bases). Material: peripheral blood. CDR3 nucleotides: TGTGCCAGCAGTTTAATAGGGCAGGGCATCCAAGAGACCCAGTACTTC. Translation: CASSLIGQGIQETQYF. The full variable domain, completed using reference TRBV28 and TRBJ2-5, is DVKVTQSSRYLVKRTGEKVFLECVQDMDHENMFWYRQDPGLGLRLIYFSYDVKMKEKGDIPEGYSVSREKKERFSLILESASTNQTSMYLCASSLIGQGIQETQYFGPGTRLLVL.